This T cell receptor beta chain was captured in a study of T cell responses to AZD1222 COVID-19 vaccine (dated by TCRdb to the early 2020s). Context from the whole study: TCR sequencing covered fewer than 250 trial participants: about 210 given two doses of AZD1222 and about 26 given two doses of MenACWY control vaccine. Trial participants were enrolled by age into subgroups of 18-55, 56-69 and 70-plus years, and around 150, 28 and 57 TCR-sequenced participants, respectively, were included in these subgroups. Study-level results and caveats: Because no day 14 peak-response samples were available, the repertoires could be characterized only after the peak T cell response. Participants were mostly white British, with more females than males. The authors suggested clonal diversity may have been underestimated. Only 5 to 7 AZD1222 recipients were SARS-CoV-2 seropositive at baseline, limiting conclusions about previously exposed vaccinees. The 56-69-year group was small, and its depth increase did not reach significance, likely because of low power. The whole spike protein was spanned by vaccine-associated CD4 TCRs, and dominant responses were seen in regions 160-218 and 743-854. After two AZD1222 doses, spike-specific TCR breadth and depth were significantly higher than at day 0 and than in MenACWY recipients. Reportedly, close to half of the unique spike-specific TCRs recognized epitopes lying outside the regions that are mutated in the B.1.351 and B.1.1.7 variants.

The CDR3 regions of human TCRbeta chains were analyzed by immunosequencing. In the authors' own workflow: TCRs in the repertoires were matched against a reference library of SARS-CoV-2-specific TCRs that had been generated with the MIRA antigen-specificity platform. Breadth was defined as the fraction of unique TCRs that were SARS-CoV-2-associated. Depth was defined as the fraction of total T cells that were SARS-CoV-2-associated. Using the MIRA data, each spike-specific TCR was assigned both to the spike region to which the TCR was reactive and to a CD4 or CD8 class. Log10-transformed breadth and depth values were compared by one-way ANOVA with Sidak's multiple comparisons tests. TCRdb's version of the immuneACCESS table is confined to in-frame rearrangements and falls short of the full clone set. An unresolved V gene accounts for under half of the shortfall where checked; the remainder is of unknown origin. V, J and clone size are those of that table, while D and trimming were read from the DNA. Counted in this sample were about 160,000 clones; 75% to 95% of them appeared once. Around 2.9% of the sample belongs to the ten largest clones.

A remark on this clone: Its antigen is not yet known. No clone much larger than this one lies a single base away; base qualities are absent.

Trimming leaves V shorter by 5 bases and J shorter by 6 bases, with the junction holding 5 bases beyond the gene matches. From the cysteine through the phenylalanine, the CDR3 covers 15 amino acids. Just the 45-base CDR3 DNA is kept, in frame starting at base 1. In the germline V gene (reference sequence), CDR1 corresponds to SEHNR and CDR2 to FQNEAQ. Read against the paper, the sample's time point label means: about 28 days (+/-7) after the second vaccine dose. Because spike-specific TCR depth and breadth did not differ between the two schedules, AZD1222 recipients who got a second dose at roughly 4 weeks were pooled with those who got a second dose at roughly 12 weeks. The vaccinee samples were drawn from two UK trials, COV001 and COV002, one of which was a single-blind randomized controlled phase 2/3 trial testing AZD1222 (ChAdOx1 nCoV-19) in healthy adults. Trial participant PBMC samples were collected at day 0 and day 28 after the second dose for TCRbeta chain sequencing.

The sample consisted of peripheral blood, taken 28 days after the second AZD1222 dose. The sequence derives from an adult who received the AZD1222 COVID-19 vaccine. The chain links TRBV7-9 with TRBJ1-4; the junction holds 11 bases that match TRBD1. In nucleotide form, the sequence is TGTGCCAGCAGCACAGGGACAGGGGGTGATGAAAAACTGTTTTTT. This sequence encodes CASSTGTGGDEKLFF.